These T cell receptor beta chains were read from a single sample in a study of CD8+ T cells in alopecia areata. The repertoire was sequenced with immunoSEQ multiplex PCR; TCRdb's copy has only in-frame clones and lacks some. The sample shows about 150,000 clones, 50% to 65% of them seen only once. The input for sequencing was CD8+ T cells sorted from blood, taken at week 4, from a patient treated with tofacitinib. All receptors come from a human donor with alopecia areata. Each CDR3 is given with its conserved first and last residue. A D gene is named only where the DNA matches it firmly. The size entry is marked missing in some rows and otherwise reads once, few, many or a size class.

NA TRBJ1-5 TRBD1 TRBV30 TGTGCCTGGAGTGACGACCCCGGGACAGACAATCAGCCCCAGCATTTT CAWSDDPGTDNQPQHF
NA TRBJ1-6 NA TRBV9 TGTGCCAGCAGCACGGGCCCCGGAGGTTCACCCCTCCACTTT CASSTGPGGSPLHF
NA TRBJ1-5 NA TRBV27 TGTGCCAGCAGTCCCTCGTACGGTCAGCCCCAGCATTTT CASSPSYGQPQHF
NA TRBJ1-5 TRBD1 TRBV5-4 TGTGCCAGCAGCCAGGACCCCGACAGGGATCAGCCCCAGCATTTT CASSQDPDRDQPQHF
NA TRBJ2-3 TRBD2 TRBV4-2 TGTGCCAGCAGCCAAGATGGAATAGCGGGGGGGCCAGGCACAGATACGCAGTATTTT CASSQDGIAGGPGTDTQYF
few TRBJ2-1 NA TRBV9 TGTGCCAGCAGCGTAGACTCGGCCAATGAGCAGTTCTTC CASSVDSANEQFF
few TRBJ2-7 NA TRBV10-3 TGTGCCATCGTAGGTTCAGGGGACGACGAGCAGTACTTC CAIVGSGDDEQYF
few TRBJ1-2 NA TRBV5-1 TGCGCCAGCAGCTTCTCCGGGATGGACTATGGCTACACCTTC CASSFSGMDYGYTF
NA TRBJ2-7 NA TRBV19 TGTGCCAGTAGTTCACAGGGATCCGAGCAGTACTTC CASSSQGSEQYF
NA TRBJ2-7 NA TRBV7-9 TGTGCCAGCAGCTTCGAGAGATCCTACGAGCAGTACTTC CASSFERSYEQYF
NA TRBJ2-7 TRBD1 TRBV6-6 TGTGCCAGCACCCCGGGACAGGGGGCCTTATACGAGCAGTACTTC CASTPGQGALYEQYF
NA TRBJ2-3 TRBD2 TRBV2 TGTGCCAGCGGTTTCACTAGCGGGGGTCCGTTCGGTACGCAGTATTTT CASGFTSGGPFGTQYF
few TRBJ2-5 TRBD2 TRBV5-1 TGCGCCAGCAGCTTGATTGCGGGGGGGCCGGAGACCCAGTACTTC CASSLIAGGPETQYF
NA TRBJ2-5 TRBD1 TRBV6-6 TGTGCCAGCTCCGGGACAGGGAATTCATTCATAGAGACCCAGTACTTC CASSGTGNSFIETQYF
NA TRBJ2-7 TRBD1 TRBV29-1 TGCAGCGTTGGTCGACAGGGCTACGAGCAGTACTTC CSVGRQGYEQYF
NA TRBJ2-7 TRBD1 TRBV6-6 TGTGCCAGCAGTTACTCGAAGGGACAGTTCACCTACGAGCAGTACTTC CASSYSKGQFTYEQYF
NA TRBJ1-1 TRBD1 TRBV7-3 TGTGCCAGCAGCCTGACAGGGGCGTCGAGTGAAGCTTTCTTT CASSLTGASSEAFF
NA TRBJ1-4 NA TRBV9 TGTGCCAGCAGCATCAACGCTGGGGCAACTAATGAAAAACTGTTTTTT CASSINAGATNEKLFF
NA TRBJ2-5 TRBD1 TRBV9 TGTGCCAGCAGCGATGGACAGGAGGAGACCCAGTACTTC CASSDGQEETQYF
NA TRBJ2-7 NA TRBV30 TGTGCCTGGAGTGTAGGCCAGGGCTACGAGCAGTACTTC CAWSVGQGYEQYF